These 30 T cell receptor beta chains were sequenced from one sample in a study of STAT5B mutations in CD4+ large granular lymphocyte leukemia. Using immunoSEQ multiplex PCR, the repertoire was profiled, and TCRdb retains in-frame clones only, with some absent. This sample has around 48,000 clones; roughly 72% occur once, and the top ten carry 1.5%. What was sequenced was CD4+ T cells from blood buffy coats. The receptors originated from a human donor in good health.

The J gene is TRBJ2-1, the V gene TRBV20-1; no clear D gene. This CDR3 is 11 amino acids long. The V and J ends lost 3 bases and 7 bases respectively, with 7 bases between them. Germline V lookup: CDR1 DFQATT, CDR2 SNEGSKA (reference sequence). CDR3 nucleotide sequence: TGCAGTGCTAGGGTCTTAAATGAGCAGTTCTTC. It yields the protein CSARVLNEQFF.

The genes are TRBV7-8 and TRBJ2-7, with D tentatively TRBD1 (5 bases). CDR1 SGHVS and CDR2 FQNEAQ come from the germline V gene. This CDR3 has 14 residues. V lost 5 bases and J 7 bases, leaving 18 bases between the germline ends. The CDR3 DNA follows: TGTGCCAGCAGCAGTAGACAGACCGGTTTAGAGCAGTACTTC. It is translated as CASSSRQTGLEQYF.

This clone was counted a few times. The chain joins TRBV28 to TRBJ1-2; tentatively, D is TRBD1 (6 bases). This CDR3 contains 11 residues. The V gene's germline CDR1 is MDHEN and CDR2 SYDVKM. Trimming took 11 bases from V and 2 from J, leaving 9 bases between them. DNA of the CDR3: TGTGCCGCAGGGGTAAACTATGGCTACACCTTC. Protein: CAAGVNYGYTF.

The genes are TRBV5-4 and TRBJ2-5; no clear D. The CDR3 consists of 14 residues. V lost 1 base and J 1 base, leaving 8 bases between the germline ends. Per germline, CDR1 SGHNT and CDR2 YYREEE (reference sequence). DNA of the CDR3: TGTGCCAGCAGCTTGTCCGCGTCCCAAGAGACCCAGTACTTC. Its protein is CASSLSASQETQYF. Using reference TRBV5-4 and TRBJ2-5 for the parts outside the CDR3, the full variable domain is ETGVTQSPTHLIKTRGQQVTLRCSSQSGHNTVSWYQQALGQGPQFIFQYYREEENGRGNFPPRFSGLQFPNYSSELNVNALELDDSALYLCASSLSASQETQYFGPGTRLLVL.

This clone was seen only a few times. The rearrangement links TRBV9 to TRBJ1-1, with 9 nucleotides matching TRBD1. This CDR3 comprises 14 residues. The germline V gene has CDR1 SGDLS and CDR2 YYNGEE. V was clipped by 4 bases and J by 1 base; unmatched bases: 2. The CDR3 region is CASSLGQGNTEAFF. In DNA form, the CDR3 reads TGTGCCAGCAGCCTGGGACAGGGGAACACTGAAGCTTTCTTT.

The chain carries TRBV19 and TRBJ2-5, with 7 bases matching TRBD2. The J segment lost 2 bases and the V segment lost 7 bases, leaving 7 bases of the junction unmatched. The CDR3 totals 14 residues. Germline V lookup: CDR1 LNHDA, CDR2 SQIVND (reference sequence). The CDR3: CASKIAAGQETQYF. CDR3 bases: TGTGCCAGTAAGATCGCAGCGGGACAAGAGACCCAGTACTTC.

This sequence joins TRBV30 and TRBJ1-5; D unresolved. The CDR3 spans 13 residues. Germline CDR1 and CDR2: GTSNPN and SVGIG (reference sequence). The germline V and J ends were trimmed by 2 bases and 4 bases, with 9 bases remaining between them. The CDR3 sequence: CAWSPQKNQPQHF. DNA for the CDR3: TGTGCCTGGAGTCCTCAGAAGAATCAGCCCCAGCATTTT.

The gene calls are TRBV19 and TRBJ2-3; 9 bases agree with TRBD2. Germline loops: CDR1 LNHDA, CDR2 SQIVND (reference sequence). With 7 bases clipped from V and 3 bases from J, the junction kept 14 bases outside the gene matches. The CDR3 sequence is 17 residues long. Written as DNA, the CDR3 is TGTGCCAGTAACAGATTTAGCGGGGGATCGGGGACAGATACGCAGTATTTT. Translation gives CASNRFSGGSGTDTQYF.

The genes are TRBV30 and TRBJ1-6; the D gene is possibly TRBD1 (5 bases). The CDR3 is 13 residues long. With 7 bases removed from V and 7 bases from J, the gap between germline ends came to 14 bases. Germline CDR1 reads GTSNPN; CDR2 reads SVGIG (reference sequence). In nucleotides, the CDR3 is TGTGCCTTGAACCGGGGCCCGAATTCACCCCTCCACTTT. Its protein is CALNRGPNSPLHF.

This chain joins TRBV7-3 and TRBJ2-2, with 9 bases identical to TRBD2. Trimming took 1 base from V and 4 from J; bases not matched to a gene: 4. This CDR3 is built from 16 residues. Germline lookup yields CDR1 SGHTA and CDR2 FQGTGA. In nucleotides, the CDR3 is TGTGCCAGCAGCTTAAAGGCGGGGGGGCCCACCGGGGAGCTGTTTTTT. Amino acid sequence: CASSLKAGGPTGELFF.

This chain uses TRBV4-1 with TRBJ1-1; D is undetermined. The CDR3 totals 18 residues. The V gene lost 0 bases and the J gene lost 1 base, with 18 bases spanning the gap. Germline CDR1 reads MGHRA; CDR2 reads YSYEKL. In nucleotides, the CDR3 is TGCGCCAGCAGCCAAGAAGTACCTGGGAGACGCCGGAACACTGAAGCTTTCTTT. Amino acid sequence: CASSQEVPGRRRNTEAFF.

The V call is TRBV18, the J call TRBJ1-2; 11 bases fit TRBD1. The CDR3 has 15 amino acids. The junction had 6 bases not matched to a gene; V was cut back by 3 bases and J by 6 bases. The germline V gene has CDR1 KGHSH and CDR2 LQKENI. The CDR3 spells CASSPPGQGGDGYTF. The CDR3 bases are TGTGCCAGCTCACCGCCGGGACAGGGGGGTGATGGCTACACCTTC.

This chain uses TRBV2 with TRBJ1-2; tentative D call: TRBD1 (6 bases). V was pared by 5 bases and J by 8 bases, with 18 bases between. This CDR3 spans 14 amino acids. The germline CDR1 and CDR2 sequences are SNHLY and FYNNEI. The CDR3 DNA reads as TGTGCCAGCAGTATACAGGGTCCCCTGAGCGGCTACACCTTC. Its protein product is CASSIQGPLSGYTF.

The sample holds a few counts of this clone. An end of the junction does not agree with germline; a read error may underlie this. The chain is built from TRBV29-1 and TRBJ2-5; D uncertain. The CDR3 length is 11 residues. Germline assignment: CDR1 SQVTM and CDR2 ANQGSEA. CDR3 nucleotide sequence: TGCAGCGTTCAAGATTCGGGGACCCAGTACTTC. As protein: CSVQDSGTQYF.

CDR3 sequence: CASSSSGTGFTNEQFF. CDR3 DNA sequence: TGTGCCAGCAGCTCATCCGGGACAGGGTTTACCAATGAGCAGTTCTTC. The genes are TRBV25-1 and TRBJ2-1, with 9 bases aligning to TRBD1. V was pared by 6 bases and J by 6 bases, with 12 bases of the junction left unmatched. Looked up from germline, CDR1 is MGHDK and CDR2 is SYGVNS. This CDR3 spans 16 amino acids. Full variable domain (remainder filled in from reference TRBV25-1 and TRBJ2-1): EADIYQTPRYLVIGTGKKITLECSQTMGHDKMYWYQQDPGMELHLIHYSYGVNSTEKGDLSSESTVSRIRTEHFPLTLESARPSHTSQYLCASSSSGTGFTNEQFFGPGTRLTVL.

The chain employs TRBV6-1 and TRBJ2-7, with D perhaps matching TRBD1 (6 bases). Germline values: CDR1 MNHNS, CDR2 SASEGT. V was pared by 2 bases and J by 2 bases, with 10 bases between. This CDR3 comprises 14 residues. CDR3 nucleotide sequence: TGTGCCAGCAGTGAATACTGGACAGCCTACGAGCAGTACTTC. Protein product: CASSEYWTAYEQYF.

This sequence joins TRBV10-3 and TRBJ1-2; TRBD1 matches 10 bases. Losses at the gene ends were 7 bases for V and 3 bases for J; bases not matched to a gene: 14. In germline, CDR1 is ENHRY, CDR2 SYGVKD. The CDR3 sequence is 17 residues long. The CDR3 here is CAITSTGGGLLDYGYTF. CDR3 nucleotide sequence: TGTGCCATCACCTCGACAGGGGGCGGTCTCTTAGACTATGGCTACACCTTC.

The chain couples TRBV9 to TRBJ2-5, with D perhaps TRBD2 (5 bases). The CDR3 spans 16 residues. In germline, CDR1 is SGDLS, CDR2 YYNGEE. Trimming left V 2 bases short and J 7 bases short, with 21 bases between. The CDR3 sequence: CASSVLSGGPVRTQYF. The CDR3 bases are TGTGCCAGCAGCGTTTTGTCCGGAGGCCCAGTGAGGACCCAGTACTTC.

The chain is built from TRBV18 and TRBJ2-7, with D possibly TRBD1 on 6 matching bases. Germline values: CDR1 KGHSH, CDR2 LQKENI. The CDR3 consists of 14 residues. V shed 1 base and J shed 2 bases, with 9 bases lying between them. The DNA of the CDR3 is TGTGCCAGCTCACCACGGCAGGGGACCTACGAGCAGTACGTC. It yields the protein CASSPRQGTYEQYV.

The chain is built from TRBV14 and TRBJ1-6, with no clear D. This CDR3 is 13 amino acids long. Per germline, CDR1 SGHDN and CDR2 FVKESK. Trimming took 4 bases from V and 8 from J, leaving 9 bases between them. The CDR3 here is CASSLGLYSPLHF. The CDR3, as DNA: TGTGCCAGCAGCCTAGGGCTATATTCACCCCTCCACTTT.

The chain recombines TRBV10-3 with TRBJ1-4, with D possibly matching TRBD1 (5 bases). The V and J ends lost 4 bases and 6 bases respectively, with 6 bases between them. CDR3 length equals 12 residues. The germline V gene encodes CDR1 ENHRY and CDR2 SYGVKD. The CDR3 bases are TGTGCCATCAGTGGGGGGGATGAAAAACTGTTTTTT. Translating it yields CAISGGDEKLFF.

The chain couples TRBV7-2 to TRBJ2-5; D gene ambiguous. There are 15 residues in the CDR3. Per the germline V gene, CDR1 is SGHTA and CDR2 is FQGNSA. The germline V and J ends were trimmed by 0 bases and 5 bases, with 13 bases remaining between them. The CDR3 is CASSLAPDVWETQYF. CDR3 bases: TGTGCCAGCAGCTTAGCGCCGGACGTCTGGGAGACCCAGTACTTC.

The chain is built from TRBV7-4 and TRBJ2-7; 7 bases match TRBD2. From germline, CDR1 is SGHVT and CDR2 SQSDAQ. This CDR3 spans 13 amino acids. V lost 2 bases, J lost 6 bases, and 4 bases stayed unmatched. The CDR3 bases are TGTGCCAGCAGCTTAAAAGGGAGGGGCGAGCAGTACGTC. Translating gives CASSLKGRGEQYV.

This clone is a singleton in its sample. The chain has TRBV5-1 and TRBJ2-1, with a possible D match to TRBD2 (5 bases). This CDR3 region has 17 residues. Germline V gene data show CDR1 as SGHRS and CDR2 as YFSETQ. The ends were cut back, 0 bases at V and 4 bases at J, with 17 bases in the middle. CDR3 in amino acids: CASSLALTPTGYNEQFF. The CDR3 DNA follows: TGCGCCAGCAGCTTGGCCCTCACCCCCACGGGGTACAATGAGCAGTTCTTC.

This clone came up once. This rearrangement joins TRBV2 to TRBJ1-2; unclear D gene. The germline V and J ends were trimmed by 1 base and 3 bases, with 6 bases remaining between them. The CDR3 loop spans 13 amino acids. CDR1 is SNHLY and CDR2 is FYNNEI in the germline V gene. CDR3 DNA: TGTGCCAGCAGTGAAGGCAGAGACTATGGCTACACCTTC. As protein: CASSEGRDYGYTF.

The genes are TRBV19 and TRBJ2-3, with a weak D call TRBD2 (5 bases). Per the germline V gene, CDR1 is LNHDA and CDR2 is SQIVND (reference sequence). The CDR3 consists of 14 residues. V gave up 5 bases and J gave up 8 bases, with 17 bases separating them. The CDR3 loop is CASSPWEPPGTQYF. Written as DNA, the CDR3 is TGTGCCAGTAGTCCCTGGGAGCCGCCGGGTACGCAGTATTTT.

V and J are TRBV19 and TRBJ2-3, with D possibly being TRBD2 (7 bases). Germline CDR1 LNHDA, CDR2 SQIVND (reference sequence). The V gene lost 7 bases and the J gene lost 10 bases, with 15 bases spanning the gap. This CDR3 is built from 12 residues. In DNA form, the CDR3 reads TGTGCCAGTACCGGGGGGAAGGGGGCGCAGTATTTT. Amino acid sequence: CASTGGKGAQYF.

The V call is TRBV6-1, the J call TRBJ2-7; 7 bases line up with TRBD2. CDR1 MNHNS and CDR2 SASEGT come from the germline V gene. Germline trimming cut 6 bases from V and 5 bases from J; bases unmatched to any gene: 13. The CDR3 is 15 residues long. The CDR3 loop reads CASSLRPGEGDEQYV. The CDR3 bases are TGTGCCAGCAGCCTCCGCCCTGGGGAGGGAGACGAGCAGTACGTC.

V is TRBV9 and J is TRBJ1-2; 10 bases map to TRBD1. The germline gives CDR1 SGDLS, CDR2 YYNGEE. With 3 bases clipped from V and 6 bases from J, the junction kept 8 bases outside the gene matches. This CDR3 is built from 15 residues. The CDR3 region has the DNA TGTGCCAGCAGCGCTCATATCGGGACAGGGGATGGCTACACCTTC. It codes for CASSAHIGTGDGYTF.

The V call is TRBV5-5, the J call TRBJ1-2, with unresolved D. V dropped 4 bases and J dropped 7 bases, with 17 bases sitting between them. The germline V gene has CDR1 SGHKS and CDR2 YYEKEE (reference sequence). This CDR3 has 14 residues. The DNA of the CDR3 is TGTGCCAGCAGCCAGCAATTCGACCCGAGTGGCTACACCTTC. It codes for CASSQQFDPSGYTF.